These T cell receptor beta chains were read from a single sample in a study of blood T cell repertoires in COVID-19. Generated by immunoSEQ multiplex PCR, the TCRdb table keeps only in-frame clones and is missing some. The sample includes more than 300,000 clones, nearly 90% of them seen just once. The sequenced sample consisted of peripheral blood. The source is a woman in her twenties or thirties with COVID-19, enrolled during active disease. Each CDR3 is given with its conserved first and last residue. A D gene is named only where the DNA matches it firmly. A row's size may be missing; if present it is once, few, many or a size class.

J gene	clone size	D gene	V gene	CDR3 protein	CDR3 DNA
TRBJ2-1	NA	NA	TRBV6-2/TRBV6-3	CASSYPPAGRSYNEQFF	TGTGCCAGCAGTTACCCCCCCGCAGGGCGGTCCTACAATGAGCAGTTCTTC
TRBJ2-7	few	NA	TRBV2	CASTTGYEQYF	TGTGCCAGCACGACGGGTTACGAGCAGTACTTC
TRBJ2-3	NA	TRBD2	TRBV5-1	CASSLNPSGESTDTQYF	TGCGCCAGCAGCCTTAATCCCAGCGGGGAATCCACAGATACGCAGTATTTT
TRBJ1-6	once	TRBD1	TRBV27	CASKWTGDSPLHF	TGTGCCAGCAAGTGGACAGGGGATTCACCCCTCCACTTT
TRBJ2-5	once	TRBD1	TRBV9	CASSEAGTEYVETQYF	TGTGCCAGCAGCGAGGCCGGGACAGAATATGTGGAGACCCAGTACTTC
TRBJ1-2	NA	TRBD1	TRBV5-1	CASSLRDSNYGYTF	TGCGCCAGCAGCCTAAGGGACAGTAACTATGGCTACACCTTC
TRBJ2-4	NA	NA	TRBV5-6	CASSHSGNIQYF	TGTGCCAGCAGCCACTCCGGAAACATTCAGTACTTC
TRBJ2-1	NA	TRBD1	TRBV19	CASSISGQGKYEQFF	TGTGCCAGTAGTATTTCGGGACAGGGAAAGTATGAGCAGTTCTTC
TRBJ1-1	NA	TRBD1	TRBV5-1	CASSLVGQGGSEAFF	TGCGCCAGCAGCTTGGTGGGACAGGGTGGCTCTGAAGCTTTCTTT
TRBJ2-1	NA	TRBD1	TRBV5-1	CASSLGGTEPYNEQFF	TGCGCCAGCAGCTTGGGAGGGACAGAACCCTACAATGAGCAGTTCTTC
TRBJ1-2	NA	NA	TRBV29-1	CSVRLTNYGYTF	TGCAGCGTTCGACTGACTAACTATGGCTACACCTTC
TRBJ2-2	few	NA	TRBV5-6	CASSWPGGTGELFF	TGTGCCAGCAGCTGGCCGGGTGGCACCGGGGAGCTGTTTTTT
TRBJ1-1	NA	TRBD1	TRBV3-1/TRBV3-2	CASSQAHRGTEAFF	TGTGCCAGCAGCCAGGCCCACAGGGGAACTGAAGCTTTCTTT
TRBJ1-2	NA	NA	TRBV11-2	CASSLDQRGAYGYTF	TGTGCCAGCAGCTTAGATCAGCGGGGAGCCTATGGCTACACCTTC
TRBJ1-2	NA	NA	TRBV2	CASSGEQGEGYTF	TGTGCCAGCAGTGGGGAACAGGGCGAGGGCTACACCTTC
TRBJ2-7	NA	NA	TRBV9	CASSVAEGEGEQYF	TGTGCCAGCAGCGTAGCAGAGGGGGAAGGCGAGCAGTACTTC
TRBJ1-2	few	TRBD1	TRBV5-1	CASSADREVSGYTF	TGCGCCAGCAGCGCGGACAGGGAAGTGTCTGGCTACACCTTC
TRBJ2-2	NA	TRBD2	TRBV28	CASSLLAGDTGELFF	TGTGCCAGCAGTTTACTAGCGGGGGACACCGGGGAGCTGTTTTTT
TRBJ1-6	NA	NA	TRBV9	CASSVDQGANSPLHF	TGTGCCAGCAGCGTAGATCAAGGGGCAAATTCACCCCTCCACTTT
TRBJ1-4	NA	TRBD1	TRBV5-1	CASSLTGDGTNEKLFF	TGCGCCAGCAGCTTGACAGGGGATGGAACTAATGAAAAACTGTTTTTT
TRBJ2-1	few	TRBD1	TRBV15	CATSRGTGTYNEQFF	TGTGCCACCAGCAGAGGGACAGGGACCTACAATGAGCAGTTCTTC
TRBJ1-6	NA	NA	TRBV19	CASSIRFTGGGSPLHF	TGTGCCAGTAGTATTCGTTTCACGGGGGGCGGTTCACCCCTCCACTTT
TRBJ2-7	NA	TRBD2	TRBV19	CASSMSGGTYEQYF	TGTGCCAGTAGTATGTCCGGGGGGACCTACGAGCAGTACTTC
TRBJ1-2	NA	TRBD1	TRBV3-1/TRBV3-2	CASSQDRDRGLDGYTF	TGTGCCAGCAGCCAAGATCGGGACAGGGGGCTGGATGGCTACACCTTC
TRBJ1-1	NA	NA	TRBV7-2	CASSFTQGWYTEAFF	TGTGCCAGCAGCTTTACCCAGGGATGGTACACTGAAGCTTTCTTT
TRBJ1-3	NA	NA	TRBV7-2	CASSLGRGDTIYF	TGTGCCAGCAGCTTAGGCCGGGGGGACACCATATATTTT
TRBJ1-1	NA	TRBD1	TRBV28	CASSPTGALNTEAFF	TGTGCCAGCAGCCCGACAGGGGCCCTGAACACTGAAGCTTTCTTT
TRBJ1-4	NA	TRBD1	TRBV4-1	CASSRTGNEKLFF	TGCGCCAGCAGTAGGACAGGGAATGAAAAACTGTTTTTT
TRBJ2-1	NA	NA	TRBV5-8	CASSLAWQGLVSIF	TGTGCCAGCAGCTTGGCCTGGCAGGGTCTAGTAAGTATCTTC
TRBJ1-2	NA	TRBD1	TRBV28	CATDPGTGVYGYTF	TGTGCCACAGACCCCGGGACAGGGGTATACGGCTACACCTTC
TRBJ2-7	NA	NA	TRBV27	CASGLLQGWEQYF	TGTGCCAGCGGGCTACTCCAGGGCTGGGAGCAGTACTTC
TRBJ2-7	NA	TRBD2	TRBV2	CASSEGSGGISYEQYF	TGTGCCAGCAGTGAAGGTAGCGGGGGAATCTCCTACGAGCAGTACTTC
TRBJ2-3	NA	NA	TRBV9	CASSVDLLGGGARTDTQYF	TGTGCCAGCAGCGTAGACCTCCTAGGGGGCGGGGCTCGCACAGATACGCAGTATTTT
TRBJ1-5	NA	NA	TRBV28	CASSLRAGHQPQHF	TGTGCCAGCAGTTTACGGGCAGGGCATCAGCCCCAGCATTTT
TRBJ1-1	NA	TRBD1	TRBV29-1	CSAHAGGFSEAFF	TGCAGCGCCCATGCAGGGGGCTTTTCTGAAGCTTTCTTT
TRBJ1-1	once	NA	TRBV11-3	CASSHTGSTEAFF	TGTGCCAGCAGCCATACAGGTTCAACTGAAGCTTTCTTT
TRBJ1-2	NA	NA	TRBV6-5	CASSYRETRNFYGYTF	TGTGCCAGCAGTTACCGCGAGACTCGGAATTTCTATGGCTACACCTTC
TRBJ1-2	NA	TRBD1	TRBV7-9	CASSLGQGRGNYGYTF	TGTGCCAGCAGCTTAGGACAGGGGCGAGGGAACTATGGCTACACCTTC
TRBJ2-2	once	NA	TRBV19	CASVGHNTGELFF	TGTGCCAGTGTTGGACATAACACCGGGGAGCTGTTTTTT
TRBJ2-3	NA	NA	TRBV5-6	CASSLLTDTQYF	TGTGCCAGCAGCTTGCTGACAGATACGCAGTATTTT
TRBJ1-1	NA	TRBD1	TRBV7-2	CASRHLQGAGNTEAFF	TGTGCCAGCAGGCATCTACAGGGGGCGGGGAACACTGAAGCTTTCTTT